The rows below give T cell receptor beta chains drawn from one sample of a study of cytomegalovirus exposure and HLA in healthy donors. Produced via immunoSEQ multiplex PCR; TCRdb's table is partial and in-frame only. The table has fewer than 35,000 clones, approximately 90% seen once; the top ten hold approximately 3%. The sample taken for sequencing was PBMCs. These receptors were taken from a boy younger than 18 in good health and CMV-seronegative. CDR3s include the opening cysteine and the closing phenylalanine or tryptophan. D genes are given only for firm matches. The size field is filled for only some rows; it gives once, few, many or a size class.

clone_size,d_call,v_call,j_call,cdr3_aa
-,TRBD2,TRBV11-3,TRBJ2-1,CASSFAGGAHEQFF
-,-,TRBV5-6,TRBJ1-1,CASSLRQTSAEAFF
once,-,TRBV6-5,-,CASNSGTLGYEQYF
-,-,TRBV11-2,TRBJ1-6,CASSHRNSPLHF
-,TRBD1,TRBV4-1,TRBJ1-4,CASGTGGSRKKLFF
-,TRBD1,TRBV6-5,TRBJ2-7,CASSPDRGPSYEQYF
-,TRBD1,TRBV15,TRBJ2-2,CATSRDRGRVGELFF
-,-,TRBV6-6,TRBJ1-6,CASSYDRGAVNSPLHF
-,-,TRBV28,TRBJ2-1,CASSSPTATYYNEQFF
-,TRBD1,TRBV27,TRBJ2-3,CASSFRIPGQGATDTQYF
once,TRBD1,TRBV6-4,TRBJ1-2,CASSDSGGAGGYTF
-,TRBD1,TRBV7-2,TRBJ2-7,CASSTSGGSSSYEQYF
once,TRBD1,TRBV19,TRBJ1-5,CASSLWTGGNQPQHF
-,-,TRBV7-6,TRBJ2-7,CASSPDVERSVYEQYF
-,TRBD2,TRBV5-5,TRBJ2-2,CASSLAAGVGTGELFF
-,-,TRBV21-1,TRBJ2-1,CASSRPGTGMEQFF
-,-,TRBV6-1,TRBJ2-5,CASSDKARGETQYF
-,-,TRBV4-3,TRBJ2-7,CASSQTRQFPGYEQYF
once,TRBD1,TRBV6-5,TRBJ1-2,CASSSQGGYGYTF
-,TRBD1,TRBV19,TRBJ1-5,CASTQMDRENQPQHF
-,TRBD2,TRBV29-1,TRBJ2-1,CSASGLAGSYNNEQFF
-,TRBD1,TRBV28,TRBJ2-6,CASSQTGHSSF
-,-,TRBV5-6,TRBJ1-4,CASSLGFQGGEKLFF
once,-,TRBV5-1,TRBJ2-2,CASSLFQGSTGELFF
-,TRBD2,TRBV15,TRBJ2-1,CATSREKAGGAWNEQFF
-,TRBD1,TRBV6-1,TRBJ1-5,CASSEAGTGAPPQHF
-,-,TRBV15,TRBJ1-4,CATSRDSKGGNEKLFF
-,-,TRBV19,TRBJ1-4,CASSVPGDLEKLFF
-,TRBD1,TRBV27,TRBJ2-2,CASSRTPGQGASELFF
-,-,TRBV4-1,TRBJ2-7,CASSHWTPSSYEQYF
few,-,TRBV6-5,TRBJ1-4,CASSYGTGNLGEKLFF
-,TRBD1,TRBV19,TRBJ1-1,CASSTKDRERSEAFF
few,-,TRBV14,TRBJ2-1,CASSHLTESSYNEQFF
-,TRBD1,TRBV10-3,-,CAISRDRPSSYEQYF
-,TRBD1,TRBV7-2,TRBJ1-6,CASSLGAGQVHSPLHF
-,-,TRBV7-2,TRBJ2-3,CASSFRAGTQYF
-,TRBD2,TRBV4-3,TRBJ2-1,CASSHNSGLASSYNEQFF
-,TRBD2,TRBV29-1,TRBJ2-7,CSVFLGLGYEQYF
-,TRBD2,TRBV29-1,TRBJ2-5,CSAVLAGGEGTQYF
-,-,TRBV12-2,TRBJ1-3,CASRPERRTGGNTIYF
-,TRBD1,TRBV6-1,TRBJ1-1,CASGQGWNTEAFF
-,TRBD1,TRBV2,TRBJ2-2,CASREDRGGELFF
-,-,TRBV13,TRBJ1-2,CASSFSGPTDGYTF
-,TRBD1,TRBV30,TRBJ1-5,CAWEGQGGQPQHF
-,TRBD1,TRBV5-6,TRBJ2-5,CASTSDRVGLNF